These 18 T cell receptor beta chains originate from one sample sequenced in a study of tissue T cells after allogeneic stem cell transplantation. Method: immunoSEQ multiplex PCR; TCRdb's copy keeps in-frame clones and lacks some. The table shows 48,000 or so clones, with around 70% occurring only once. The specimen sequenced was sorted cells pooled from one or two spleens. The receptors here all came from a pool of C57BL/6 mice in good health.

Remarks on this clone: Gene labels here are mouse ones. With the read ending 1 residue before the CDR3 end, the germline J gene is used to fill in that end. The chain is built from TRBV3 and TRBJ2-7; 10 bases are shared with TRBD2. The germline V gene encodes CDR1 SNHLY and CDR2 FYNGKV (reference sequence). The CDR3 has 13 amino acids. The trim removed 4 bases at V and 7 bases at J, leaving 4 bases unmatched. The CDR3 loop is CASSWDWGSEQYF. CDR3 DNA, as far as it was read: TGTGCCAGCAGCTGGGACTGGGGAAGCGAACAGTAC.

Concerning this clone: The genes and germline here are from mouse. The read finishes 1 residue shy of the CDR3 end, and the germline J gene is used to complete it. The rearrangement links TRBV13-2 to TRBJ2-1; perhaps TRBD2 as D (7 bases). Trimming took off 0 bases at V and 0 bases at J, with 10 bases between the two ends. The CDR3 consists of 16 residues. CDR1 and CDR2 (germline): NNHNN, SYGAGS (reference sequence). CDR3 region: CASGDALGANYAEQFF. The CDR3 DNA, read in part, is TGTGCCAGCGGTGATGCTCTGGGGGCTAACTATGCTGAGCAGTTC.

Details on this clone: Germline and genes here are mouse. The observed sequence ends 1 residue before the CDR3 terminus, with the missing tail filled in from the germline J gene. The V call is TRBV2, the J call TRBJ2-7; TRBD2 matches 12 bases. Germline trimming cut 0 bases from V and 4 bases from J; bases unmatched to any gene: 1. Germline CDR1 LGHNA, CDR2 YSYQKL. This CDR3 contains 15 residues. This CDR3 is CASSQEDWGGYEQYF. Partial CDR3 DNA: TGTGCCAGCAGCCAAGAGGACTGGGGGGGGTATGAACAGTAC.

Remarks on this clone: Gene names and germline match the mouse. Read coverage stops 1 residue before the CDR3 terminus; the germline J gene supplies the remainder. This sequence joins TRBV26 and TRBJ1-2; D not resolved. This CDR3 comprises 13 residues. Germline V CDR1 and CDR2: KGHPV, FQNQEV (reference sequence). The germline V and J ends were trimmed by 4 bases and 1 base, with 7 bases remaining between them. Here the CDR3 reads CASSQEGNSDYTF. CDR3 bases read: TGTGCCAGCAGTCAGGAGGGAAACTCCGACTACACC.

In regard to this clone: Here the gene names and germline are mouse. Coverage ceases 1 residue before the CDR3 finishes, and the germline J gene fills in the end. The V and J genes are TRBV13-3 and TRBJ2-2, with TRBD2 matching over 7 bases. Germline V CDR1 and CDR2: NNHDY, SYVADS. The J segment lost 5 bases and the V segment lost 2 bases, leaving 3 bases of the junction unmatched. The CDR3 loop spans 14 amino acids. CDR3 bases read: TGTGCCAGCAGTGAGGGCTGGGGGACCGGGCAGCTCTAC. This encodes CASSEGWGTGQLY. The complete CDR3 sequence is CASSEGWGTGQLYF.

Notes on this clone: Germline and genes: mouse. The observed sequence ends 1 residue before the CDR3 terminus, with the missing tail filled in from the germline J gene. The rearrangement uses TRBV13-1 and TRBJ2-5; weak D call: TRBD2 (5 bases). There are 14 residues in the CDR3. Looked up from germline, CDR1 is NSHNY and CDR2 is SYGAGN. The germline V and J ends were trimmed by 2 bases and 3 bases, with 10 bases remaining between them. This chain's CDR3 is CASSEWGGQDTQYF. The DNA read from the CDR3 is TGTGCCAGCAGTGAGTGGGGTGGGCAAGACACCCAGTAC.

Of note for this clone: Gene names are mouse gene names. The read terminates 1 residue before the CDR3 end, so the remaining end is supplied by the germline J gene. This CDR3 is also generated by other DNA sequences in the sample. The J gene is TRBJ1-2, the V gene TRBV3, with D hard to call. The CDR3 totals 13 residues. V lost 2 bases and J lost 0, with 4 bases in between. CDR1 SNHLY and CDR2 FYNGKV come from the germline V gene (reference sequence). The sequenced CDR3 bases are TGTGCCAGCAGCTTAACGGCAAACTCCGACTACACC. This gives the protein CASSLTANSDYT. The full CDR3 is CASSLTANSDYTF.

Regarding this clone: Germline and genes: mouse. The CDR3 end lies 1 residue beyond the end of the read and is filled in from the germline J gene. The genes are TRBV12-2 and TRBJ1-1; D uncertain. Germline V gives CDR1 SGHLS, CDR2 HYDKME. Trimming shortened V by 0 bases and J by 5 bases, and 6 bases separated the two germline ends. The CDR3 covers 12 residues. Here the CDR3 reads CASSLGKTEVFF. The sequenced part of the CDR3 DNA is TGTGCCAGCTCTCTCGGAAAAACAGAAGTCTTC. Full variable domain (outside the CDR3, taken from reference TRBV12-2 and TRBJ1-1): NSGVVQSPRYIIKGKGERSILKCIPISGHLSVAWYQQTQGQELKFFIQHYDKMERDKGNLPSRFSVQQFDDYHSEMNMSALELEDSAVYFCASSLGKTEVFFGKGTRLTVV.

Comments on this clone: Each gene name is a mouse one. From the germline J gene comes the end of the CDR3, since the read stops 1 residue before it. V and J are TRBV15 and TRBJ2-1; 8 bases map to TRBD1. Germline CDR1 is SGHND and CDR2 is FRSKSL. This CDR3 contains 13 residues. V shed 3 bases, J shed 6 bases, and the junction held 1 base outside the gene matches. The CDR3 protein is CASSFTGGAEQFF. Incomplete CDR3 DNA: TGTGCCAGCAGTTTCACAGGGGGTGCTGAGCAGTTC.

As regards this clone: Mouse gene names and germline throughout. The read finishes 1 residue shy of the CDR3 end, and the germline J gene is used to complete it. The V and J genes are TRBV31 and TRBJ2-3; 7 bases fit TRBD2. The CDR3 extends over 16 amino acids. Trimming cost V 0 bases and J 0 bases; bases outside gene matches: 6. From germline, CDR1 is GKSSPN and CDR2 SITVG. CDR3 DNA, as far as it was read: TGTGCCTGGAGTCTAATGGGGGGTCCTAGTGCAGAAACGCTGTAT. Protein product: CAWSLMGGPSAETLY. The CDR3 reads in full as CAWSLMGGPSAETLYF.

This clone was seen only once. Gene names and germline refer to mouse. Coverage ceases 1 residue before the CDR3 finishes, and the germline J gene fills in the end. This sequence joins TRBV12-1 and TRBJ2-1; 9 bases fit TRBD2. The CDR3 is 16 amino acids. Trimming cost V 4 bases and J 0 bases; bases outside gene matches: 6. Germline V gene sequence: CDR1 SGHSN, CDR2 HYEKVE. The sequenced CDR3 bases are TGTGCCAGCTCGCACACTGGGGGGTTTAACTATGCTGAGCAGTTC. Amino acid sequence: CASSHTGGFNYAEQF. The full CDR3 reads CASSHTGGFNYAEQFF.

In the case of this clone: Mouse gene names and germline throughout. Coverage ceases 1 residue before the CDR3 finishes, and the germline J gene fills in the end. The rearrangement links TRBV2 to TRBJ1-6; D not resolved. TRBJ1-6 is an ORF for which the function is uncertain. Trimming left V 0 bases short and J 4 bases short, with 7 bases between. This CDR3 comprises 15 residues. The V gene's germline CDR1 is LGHNA and CDR2 YSYQKL. CDR3 DNA, as far as it was read: TGTGCCAGCAGCCAAGATTGGGATTATAATTCGCCCCTCTAC. Residues: CASSQDWDYNSPLY. The CDR3, in full, reads CASSQDWDYNSPLYF.

Comment on this clone: The gene symbols are mouse symbols. The read gets to within 1 residue of the CDR3 end, and the germline J gene fills in the rest. V and J are TRBV12-2 and TRBJ2-7; TRBD2 matches at 7 bases. CDR3 size: 14 residues. Germline assignment: CDR1 SGHLS and CDR2 HYDKME. J gave up 0 bases and V 2 bases, and 3 bases lay outside the gene matches. The CDR3 here is CASSRWGSSYEQYF. The covered CDR3 bases are TGTGCCAGCTCTCGCTGGGGGAGCTCCTATGAACAGTAC.

A word on this clone: The gene symbols are mouse symbols. The read is 1 residue too short to cover the CDR3 end, so that end is filled in from the germline J gene. The chain recombines TRBV1 with TRBJ2-7, with 9 bases that match TRBD1. Germline V gene sequence: CDR1 NSQYPW, CDR2 LRSPGD (reference sequence). The J segment lost 4 bases and the V segment lost 4 bases, leaving 5 bases of the junction unmatched. This CDR3 has 14 amino acids. CDR3 in amino acids: CTCSEDRGEYEQYF. The part of the CDR3 DNA that was read is TGCACCTGCAGTGAGGACAGGGGCGAGTATGAACAGTAC.

A remark on this clone: Gene names denote mouse genes. CDR3 amino acids: CASSQDGGGNTEVFF. The part of the CDR3 DNA that was read is TGTGCCAGCAGCCAAGATGGGGGTGGGAACACAGAAGTCTTC. The chain uses TRBV5 and TRBJ1-1, with D maybe TRBD1 (5 bases). The read comes to an end 1 residue before the CDR3 does, leaving the germline J gene to fill in the end. The V and J ends lost 0 bases and 1 base respectively, with 9 bases between them. The germline gives CDR1 LGHNA, CDR2 YNLKQL (reference sequence). This CDR3 is built from 15 residues.

The table lists this clone with a count of one. Mouse germline and gene names are used. The read terminates 1 residue before the CDR3 end, so the remaining end is supplied by the germline J gene. V usage is TRBV13-2 and J usage is TRBJ1-4, with 7 positions matching TRBD1. With V trimmed by 5 bases and J by 0 bases, 1 base remained unmatched. This CDR3 is built from 14 residues. CDR1 and CDR2 from the germline V gene are NNHNN and SYGAGS (reference sequence). The CDR3 DNA, read in part, is TGTGCCAGCGGGGGGACAGTTTCCAACGAAAGATTATTT. Its translation: CASGGTVSNERLF. The CDR3 in full is CASGGTVSNERLFF.

Details on this clone: Gene names follow the mouse nomenclature. The CDR3 is cut off 1 residue early in the read; its end comes from the germline J gene. V and J are TRBV29 and TRBJ2-5; D is unresolved. Germline V gene data show CDR1 as MSHET and CDR2 as SYDVDS. Trimming pared 4 bases from V and 2 bases from J, leaving 10 bases between. This CDR3 has 14 residues. The sequenced CDR3 bases are TGTGCTAGCAGTTCACCCTCATTCCAAGACACCCAGTAC. Protein sequence: CASSSPSFQDTQY. From start to end, the CDR3 is CASSSPSFQDTQYF.

For this clone: All gene names here are mouse names. With the read ending 1 residue before the CDR3 end, the germline J gene is used to fill in that end. Other DNA sequences from this sample encode an identical CDR3 as well. The chain has TRBV15 and TRBJ2-1; 10 nucleotides match TRBD2. Germline V gives CDR1 SGHND, CDR2 FRSKSL. Germline trimming cut 4 bases from V and 10 bases from J; bases unmatched to any gene: 7. The CDR3 extends over 14 amino acids. Here the CDR3 reads CASSSGGAGAEQFF. The sequenced CDR3 bases are TGTGCCAGCAGTTCTGGGGGGGCGGGGGCGGAGCAGTTC.